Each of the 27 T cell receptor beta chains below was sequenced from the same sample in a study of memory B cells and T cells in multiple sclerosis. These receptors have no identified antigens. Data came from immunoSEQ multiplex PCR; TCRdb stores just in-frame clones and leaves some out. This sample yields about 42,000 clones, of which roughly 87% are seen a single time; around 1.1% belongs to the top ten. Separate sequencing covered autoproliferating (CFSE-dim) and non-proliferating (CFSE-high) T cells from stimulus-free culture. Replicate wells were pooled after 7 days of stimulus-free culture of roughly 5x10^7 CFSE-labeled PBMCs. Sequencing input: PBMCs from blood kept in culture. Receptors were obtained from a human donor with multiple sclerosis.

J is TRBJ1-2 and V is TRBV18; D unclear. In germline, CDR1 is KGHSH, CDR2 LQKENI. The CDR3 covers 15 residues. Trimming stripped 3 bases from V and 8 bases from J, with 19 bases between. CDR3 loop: CASSPLTRSERGYTF. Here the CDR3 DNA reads TGTGCCAGCTCACCGCTGACAAGGTCAGAGCGGGGCTACACCTTC.

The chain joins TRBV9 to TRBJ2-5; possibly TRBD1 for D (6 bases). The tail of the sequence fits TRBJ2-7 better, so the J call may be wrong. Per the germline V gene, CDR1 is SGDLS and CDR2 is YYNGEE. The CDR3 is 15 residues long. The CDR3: CASSPRDTVSYEQYF. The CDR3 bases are TGTGCCAGCAGTCCCCGGGACACCGTTTCCTACGAGCAGTACTTC.

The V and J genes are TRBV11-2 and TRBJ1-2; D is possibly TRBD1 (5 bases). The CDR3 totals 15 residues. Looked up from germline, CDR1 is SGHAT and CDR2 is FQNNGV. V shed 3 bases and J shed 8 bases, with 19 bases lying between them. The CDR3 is CASSFRPNPTVGYTF. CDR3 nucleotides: TGTGCCAGCAGCTTCCGCCCCAACCCGACAGTGGGCTACACCTTC.

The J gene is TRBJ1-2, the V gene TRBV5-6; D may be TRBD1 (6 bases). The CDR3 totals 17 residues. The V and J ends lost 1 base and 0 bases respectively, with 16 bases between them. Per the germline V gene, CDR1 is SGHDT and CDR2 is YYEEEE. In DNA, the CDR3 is TGTGCCAGCAGCTTGAGGGGGGGCGTCGCGGCTAACTATGGCTACACCTTC. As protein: CASSLRGGVAANYGYTF.

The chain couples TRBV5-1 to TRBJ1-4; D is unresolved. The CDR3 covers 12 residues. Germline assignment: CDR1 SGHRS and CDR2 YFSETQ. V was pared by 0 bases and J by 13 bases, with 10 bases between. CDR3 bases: TGCGCCAGCAGCTTGGATGGCGGGCGACTGTTTTTT. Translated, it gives CASSLDGGRLFF.

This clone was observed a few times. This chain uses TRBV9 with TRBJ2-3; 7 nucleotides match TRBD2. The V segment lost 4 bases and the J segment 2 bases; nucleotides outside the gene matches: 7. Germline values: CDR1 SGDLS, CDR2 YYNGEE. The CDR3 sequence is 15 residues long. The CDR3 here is CASSWGGSLTDTQYF. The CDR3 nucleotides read TGTGCCAGCAGCTGGGGGGGGAGCCTCACAGATACGCAGTATTTT.

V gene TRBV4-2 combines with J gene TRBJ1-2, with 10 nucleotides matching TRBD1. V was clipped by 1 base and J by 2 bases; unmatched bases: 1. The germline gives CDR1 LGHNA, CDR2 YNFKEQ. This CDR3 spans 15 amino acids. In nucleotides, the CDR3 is TGTGCCAGCAGCCAAGGACAGGGGGCCAACTATGGCTACACCTTC. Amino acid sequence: CASSQGQGANYGYTF.

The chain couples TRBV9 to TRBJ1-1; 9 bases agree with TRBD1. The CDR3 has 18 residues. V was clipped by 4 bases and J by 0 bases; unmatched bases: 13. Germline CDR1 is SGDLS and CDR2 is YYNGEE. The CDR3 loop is CASSSSSDRGVMNTEAFF. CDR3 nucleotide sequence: TGTGCCAGCAGCTCCTCCTCGGACAGGGGAGTTATGAACACTGAAGCTTTCTTT.

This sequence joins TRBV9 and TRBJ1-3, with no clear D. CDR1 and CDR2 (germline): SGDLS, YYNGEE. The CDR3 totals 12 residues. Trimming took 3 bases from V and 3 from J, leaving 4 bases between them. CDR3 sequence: CASSEYGNTIYF. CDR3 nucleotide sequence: TGTGCCAGCAGCGAATATGGAAACACCATATATTTT.

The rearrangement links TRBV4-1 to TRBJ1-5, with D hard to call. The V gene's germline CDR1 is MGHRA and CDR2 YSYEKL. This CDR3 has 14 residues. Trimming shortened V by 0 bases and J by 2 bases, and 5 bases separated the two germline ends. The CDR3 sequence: CASSQDGGNQPQHF. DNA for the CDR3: TGCGCCAGCAGCCAAGATGGAGGCAATCAGCCCCAGCATTTT.

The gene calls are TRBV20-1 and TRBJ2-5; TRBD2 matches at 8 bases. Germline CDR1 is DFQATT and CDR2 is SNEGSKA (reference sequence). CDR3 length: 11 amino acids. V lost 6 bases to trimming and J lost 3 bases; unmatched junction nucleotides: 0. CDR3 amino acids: CSAGGEETQYF. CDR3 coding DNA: TGCAGTGCCGGGGGGGAAGAGACCCAGTACTTC.

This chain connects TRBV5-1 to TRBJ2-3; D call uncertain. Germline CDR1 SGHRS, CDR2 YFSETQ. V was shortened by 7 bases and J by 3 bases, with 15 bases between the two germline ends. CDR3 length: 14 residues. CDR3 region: CASRRQQRTDTQYF. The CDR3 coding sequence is TGCGCCAGCCGGCGGCAGCAAAGAACAGATACGCAGTATTTT.

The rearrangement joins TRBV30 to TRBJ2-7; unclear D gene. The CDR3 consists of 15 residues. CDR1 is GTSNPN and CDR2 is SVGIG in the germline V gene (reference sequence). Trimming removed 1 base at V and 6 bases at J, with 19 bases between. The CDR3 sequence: CAWSDKGRPTGEQYF. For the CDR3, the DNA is TGTGCCTGGAGTGACAAAGGACGCCCTACGGGCGAGCAGTACTTC.

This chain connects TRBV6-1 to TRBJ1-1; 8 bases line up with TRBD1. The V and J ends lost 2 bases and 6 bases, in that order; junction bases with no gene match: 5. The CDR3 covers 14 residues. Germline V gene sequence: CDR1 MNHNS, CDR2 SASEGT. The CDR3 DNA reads TGTGCCAGCAGTGAATACAGGGGGGACGCTGAAGCTTTCTTT. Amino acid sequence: CASSEYRGDAEAFF.

This CDR3 reads CAWSGETEAFF. For the CDR3, the DNA is TGTGCCTGGAGCGGGGAAACTGAAGCTTTCTTT. J is TRBJ1-1 and V is TRBV30; D is unclear. The germline CDR1 and CDR2 sequences are GTSNPN and SVGIG (reference sequence). Trimming stripped 3 bases from V and 5 bases from J, with 7 bases between. This CDR3 has 11 residues.

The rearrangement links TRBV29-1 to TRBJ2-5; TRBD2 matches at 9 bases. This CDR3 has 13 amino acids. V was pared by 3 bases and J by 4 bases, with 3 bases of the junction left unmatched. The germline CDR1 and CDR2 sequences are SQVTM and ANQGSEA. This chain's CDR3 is CSVEARGGETQYF. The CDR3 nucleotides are TGCAGCGTTGAGGCGCGGGGGGGAGAGACCCAGTACTTC.

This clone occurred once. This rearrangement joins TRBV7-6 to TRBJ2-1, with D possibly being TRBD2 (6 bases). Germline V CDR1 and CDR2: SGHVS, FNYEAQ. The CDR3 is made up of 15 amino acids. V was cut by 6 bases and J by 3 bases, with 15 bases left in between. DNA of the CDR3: TGTGCCAGCAGGAGTTCAGGGACTGGCTACAATGAGCAGTTCTTC. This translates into CASRSSGTGYNEQFF.

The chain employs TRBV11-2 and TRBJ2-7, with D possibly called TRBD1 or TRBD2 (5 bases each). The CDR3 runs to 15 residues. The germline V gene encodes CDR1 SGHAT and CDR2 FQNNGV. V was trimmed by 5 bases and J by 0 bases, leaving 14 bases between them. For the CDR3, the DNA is TGTGCCAGCAGCCCGGGGCACCTAAGCTCCTACGAGCAGTACTTC. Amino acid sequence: CASSPGHLSSYEQYF.

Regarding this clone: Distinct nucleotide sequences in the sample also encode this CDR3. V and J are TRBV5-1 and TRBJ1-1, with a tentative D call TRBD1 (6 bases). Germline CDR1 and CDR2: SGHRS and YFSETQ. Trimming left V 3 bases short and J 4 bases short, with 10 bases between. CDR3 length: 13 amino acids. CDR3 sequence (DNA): TGCGCCAGCAGCTATGGGGGGCCCACTGAAGCTTTCTTT. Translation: CASSYGGPTEAFF.

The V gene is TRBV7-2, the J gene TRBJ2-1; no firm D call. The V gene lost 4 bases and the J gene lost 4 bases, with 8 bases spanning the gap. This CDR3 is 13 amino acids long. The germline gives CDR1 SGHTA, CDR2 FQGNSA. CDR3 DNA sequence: TGTGCCAGCAGCTCAACGTCTTACAATGAGCAGTTCTTC. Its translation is CASSSTSYNEQFF.

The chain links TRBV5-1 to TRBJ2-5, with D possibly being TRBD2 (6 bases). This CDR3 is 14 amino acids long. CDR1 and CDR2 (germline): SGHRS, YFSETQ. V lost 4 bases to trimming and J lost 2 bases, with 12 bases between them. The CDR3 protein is CASSMTGEQETQYF. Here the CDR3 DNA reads TGCGCCAGCAGCATGACGGGAGAGCAAGAGACCCAGTACTTC.

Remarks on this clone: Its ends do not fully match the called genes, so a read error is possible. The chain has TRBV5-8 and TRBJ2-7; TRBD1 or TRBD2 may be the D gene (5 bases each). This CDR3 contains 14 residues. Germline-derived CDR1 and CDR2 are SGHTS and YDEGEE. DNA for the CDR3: TGTGCCAGCAGTTTGGGACCCCACTCCTACGAGCAGTACTTC. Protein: CASSLGPHSYEQYF.

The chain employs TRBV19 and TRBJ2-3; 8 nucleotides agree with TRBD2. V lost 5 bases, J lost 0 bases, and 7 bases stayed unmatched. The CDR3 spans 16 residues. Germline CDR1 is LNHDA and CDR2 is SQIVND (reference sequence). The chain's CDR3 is CASSSLRGVSTDTQYF. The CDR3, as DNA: TGTGCCAGTAGTTCCTTGCGGGGGGTTAGCACAGATACGCAGTATTTT. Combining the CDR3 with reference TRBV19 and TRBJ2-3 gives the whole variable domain DGGITQSPKYLFRKEGQNVTLSCEQNLNHDAMYWYRQDPGQGLRLIYYSQIVNDFQKGDIAEGYSVSREKKESFPLTVTSAQKNPTAFYLCASSSLRGVSTDTQYFGPGTRLTVL.

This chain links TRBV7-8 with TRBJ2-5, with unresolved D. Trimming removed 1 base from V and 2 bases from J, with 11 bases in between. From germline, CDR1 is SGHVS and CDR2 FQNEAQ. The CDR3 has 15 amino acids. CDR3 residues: CASSLGATYQETQYF. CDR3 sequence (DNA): TGTGCCAGCAGCTTAGGGGCGACGTATCAAGAGACCCAGTACTTC.

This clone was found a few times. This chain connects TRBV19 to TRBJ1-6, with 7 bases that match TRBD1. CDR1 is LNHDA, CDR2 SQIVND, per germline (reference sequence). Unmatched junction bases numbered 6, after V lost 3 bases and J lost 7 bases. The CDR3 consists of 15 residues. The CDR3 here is CASSMGTGANSPLHF. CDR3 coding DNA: TGTGCCAGTAGTATGGGTACAGGGGCAAATTCACCCCTCCACTTT.

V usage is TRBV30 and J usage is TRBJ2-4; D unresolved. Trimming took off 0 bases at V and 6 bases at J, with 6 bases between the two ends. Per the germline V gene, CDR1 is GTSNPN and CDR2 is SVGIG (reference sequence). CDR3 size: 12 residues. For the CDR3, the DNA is TGTGCCTGGAGTGTATTTAGAAACATTCAGTACTTC. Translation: CAWSVFRNIQYF.

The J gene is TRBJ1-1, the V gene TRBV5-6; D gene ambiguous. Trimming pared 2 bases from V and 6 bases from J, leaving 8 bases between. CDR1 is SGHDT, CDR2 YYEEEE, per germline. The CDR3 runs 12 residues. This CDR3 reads CASSFSGAEAFF. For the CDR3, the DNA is TGTGCCAGCAGCTTCAGCGGGGCTGAAGCTTTCTTT.